Included here is one T cell receptor (beta chain) sequence, with context. This may be a read error, as it is one base from a much larger clone. This sample was included in a study of T cells in Graves' hyperthyroidism and ophthalmopathy. The TCR beta CDR3 regions underwent amplification using RNA transcripts as the source. Carried out on the TCR CDR3, a first-round RT-PCR used the HTBI primer set. TCRdb re-analysed the multiplex PCR reads in MiXCR, keeping a single row per CDR3 protein. The repertoire has hundreds of thousands of distinct CDR3 sequences, around 39% of them found once; the top ten carry approximately 8.7%. The CDR3 spans 12 residues. V was shortened by 6 bases and J by 9 bases, with 12 bases between the two germline ends. Germline loops: CDR1 DFQATT, CDR2 SNEGSKA (reference sequence). Any patient presenting with uncontrolled infection, other autoimmune disease, pregnancy or lactation was left out. The PBMCs had their origin in 10 ml of fresh peripheral blood.

The rearrangement links TRBV20-1 to TRBJ1-6; no clear D gene. Source material: blood. The receptor comes from a man aged 18 to 29 with Graves' hyperthyroidism. CDR3 nucleotides: TGCAGTGCGACCGAGAGGAGTTCACCCCTCCACTTT. Protein: CSATERSSPLHF.